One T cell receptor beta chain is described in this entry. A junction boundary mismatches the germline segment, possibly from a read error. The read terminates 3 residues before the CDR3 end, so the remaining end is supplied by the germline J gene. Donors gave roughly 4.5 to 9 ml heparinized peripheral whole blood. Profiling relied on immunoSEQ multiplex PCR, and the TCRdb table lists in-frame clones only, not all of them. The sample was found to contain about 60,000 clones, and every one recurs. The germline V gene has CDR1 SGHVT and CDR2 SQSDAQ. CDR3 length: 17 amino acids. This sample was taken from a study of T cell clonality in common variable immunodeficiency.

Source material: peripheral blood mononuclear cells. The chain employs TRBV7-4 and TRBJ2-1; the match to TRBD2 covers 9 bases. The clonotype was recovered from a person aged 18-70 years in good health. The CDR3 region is CTSSFRRLAGRYNEQFF. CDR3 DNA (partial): TGCACCAGCAGCTTTCGGAGGCTAGCGGGACGATACAATGAG.